Below, 15 T cell receptor beta chains from the same sample are listed, as sequenced in a study of PD-1 blockade in mismatch repair-deficient tumors. Repertoires were generated with immunoSEQ multiplex PCR, while TCRdb's copy carries only in-frame clones and drops some. Of around 17,000 clones in the sample, about 87% were seen once. The sample in question was PBMCs, obtained 22 weeks after starting pembrolizumab. These receptors originate from an adult with mismatch repair-deficient cancer.

V is TRBV5-8 and J is TRBJ1-2, with 8 bases fitting TRBD1. Per the germline V gene, CDR1 is SGHTS and CDR2 is YDEGEE. Trimming at V came to 2 bases and at J to 1 base, leaving 1 base not matched to a gene. The length of the CDR3 is 14 residues. This chain's CDR3 is CASSLDRGNYGYTF. For the CDR3, the DNA is TGTGCCAGCAGCTTAGACAGGGGTAACTATGGCTACACCTTC.

The chain couples TRBV6-5 to TRBJ1-6, with 7 bases aligning to TRBD1. Germline V gene lookup returns CDR1 MNHEY and CDR2 SVGAGI. This CDR3 region has 15 residues. V lost 0 bases, J lost 7 bases, and 3 bases stayed unmatched. The CDR3 bases are TGTGCCAGCAGTTACTCGGACAGGATCAATTCACCCCTCCACTTT. Its translation: CASSYSDRINSPLHF.

This rearrangement joins TRBV18 to TRBJ1-5, with D possibly TRBD1 on 6 matching bases. Germline V CDR1 and CDR2: KGHSH, LQKENI. The CDR3 loop spans 13 amino acids. V lost 6 bases to trimming and J lost 5 bases, with 11 bases between them. In DNA form, the CDR3 reads TGTGCCAGCTCTCCGGACAGATATCAGCCCCAGCATTTT. It yields the protein CASSPDRYQPQHF.

The chain links TRBV18 to TRBJ2-7; 7 bases agree with TRBD2. J was trimmed by 6 bases and V by 3 bases; bases with no gene match: 2. CDR1 is KGHSH and CDR2 is LQKENI in the germline V gene. CDR3 length: 12 residues. CDR3 sequence (DNA): TGTGCCAGCTCACCGGGACTACCCGAGCAGTACTTC. Encoded protein: CASSPGLPEQYF.

The chain joins TRBV18 to TRBJ1-4; the D is unclear. The V end was cut by 3 bases, the J end by 0 bases, with 11 bases between. Germline assignment: CDR1 KGHSH and CDR2 LQKENI. This CDR3 region has 16 residues. This CDR3 is CASSPIRVATNEKLFF. The CDR3 DNA reads as TGTGCCAGCTCACCGATACGAGTTGCAACTAATGAAAAACTGTTTTTT.

This chain joins TRBV12-5 and TRBJ2-1, with D possibly TRBD1 on 5 matching bases. The CDR3 extends over 13 amino acids. Looked up from germline, CDR1 is LGHNT and CDR2 is FRNRAP. Between the trimmed V and J ends, which lost 1 base and 4 bases, there was a span of 5 bases. This chain's CDR3 is CASGLGQYNEQFF. CDR3 nucleotides: TGTGCTAGTGGTTTGGGACAGTACAATGAGCAGTTCTTC.

The chain employs TRBV9 and TRBJ1-5, with 8 bases matching TRBD1. The length of the CDR3 is 13 residues. Germline V gene sequence: CDR1 SGDLS, CDR2 YYNGEE. With 7 bases clipped from V and 3 bases from J, the junction kept 3 bases outside the gene matches. The CDR3 nucleotides read TGTGCCAGCGGGACAGGCTACAATCAGCCCCAGCATTTT. Its translation is CASGTGYNQPQHF.

In DNA, the CDR3 is TGTGCCAGCAGCGGCAGGGGTTCGGGTAGAAAAACAGATACGCAGTATTTT. Translation gives CASSGRGSGRKTDTQYF. The genes are TRBV7-6 and TRBJ2-3, with a weak D call TRBD1 (6 bases). This CDR3 has 17 residues. Per the germline V gene, CDR1 is SGHVS and CDR2 is FNYEAQ. Trimming removed 5 bases from V and 3 bases from J, with 21 bases in between.

This clone occurred a few times. V usage is TRBV7-6 and J usage is TRBJ2-7, with 7 bases lining up with TRBD1. Germline lookup yields CDR1 SGHVS and CDR2 FNYEAQ. The V segment lost 5 bases and the J segment 2 bases; nucleotides outside the gene matches: 6. This CDR3 has 14 amino acids. The CDR3 here is CASSLGQLTYEQYF. Written as DNA, the CDR3 is TGTGCCAGCAGCCTGGGACAGCTTACCTACGAGCAGTACTTC.

The chain carries TRBV29-1 and TRBJ2-3; tentative D call: TRBD1 (5 bases). Germline-derived CDR1 and CDR2 are SQVTM and ANQGSEA. V was trimmed by 4 bases and J by 4 bases, leaving 9 bases between them. The CDR3 has 12 amino acids. CDR3 loop: CSVGAGSDTQYF. DNA for the CDR3: TGCAGCGTTGGGGCAGGGTCAGATACGCAGTATTTT.

The chain is built from TRBV7-2 and TRBJ2-1; D is perhaps TRBD2 (6 bases). CDR1 is SGHTA, CDR2 FQGNSA, per germline. Trimming took off 5 bases at V and 0 bases at J, with 11 bases between the two ends. This CDR3 is built from 15 residues. The chain's CDR3 is CASSLSGSSYNEQFF. The CDR3 DNA reads TGTGCCAGCAGCCTTAGCGGTAGCTCCTACAATGAGCAGTTCTTC.

This clone was observed once. V is TRBV9 and J is TRBJ1-2; D is possibly TRBD1 (5 bases). The ends were cut back, 3 bases at V and 4 bases at J, with 10 bases in the middle. The CDR3 spans 13 residues. Looked up from germline, CDR1 is SGDLS and CDR2 is YYNGEE. The CDR3 loop reads CASSGTGPYGYTF. The CDR3, as DNA: TGTGCCAGCAGCGGAACAGGTCCCTATGGCTACACCTTC. Drawing the rest from reference TRBV9 and TRBJ1-2, the complete variable domain is DSGVTQTPKHLITATGQRVTLRCSPRSGDLSVYWYQQSLDQGLQFLIQYYNGEERAKGNILERFSAQQFPDLHSELNLSSLELGDSALYFCASSGTGPYGYTFGSGTRLTVV.

Only a few counts were recorded for this clone. The J gene is TRBJ2-7, the V gene TRBV15; 7 bases match TRBD2. Germline V gene sequence: CDR1 LNHNV, CDR2 YYDKDF (reference sequence). This CDR3 has 18 amino acids. V gave up 5 bases and J gave up 4 bases; unmatched junction bases: 20. DNA for the CDR3: TGTGCCACCAGCCCTCAACGAGGAAGCGGGACGGGAGTATACGAGCAGTACTTC. It translates to CATSPQRGSGTGVYEQYF. The entire variable domain, with the rest obtained from reference TRBV15 and TRBJ2-7, is as follows: DAMVIQNPRYQVTQFGKPVTLSCSQTLNHNVMYWYQQKSSQAPKLLFHYYDKDFNNEADTPDNFQSRRPNTSFCFLDIRSPGLGDTAMYLCATSPQRGSGTGVYEQYFGPGTRLTVT.

The chain has TRBV7-8 and TRBJ2-5; tentative D call: TRBD2 (5 bases). V shed 0 bases and J shed 5 bases, with 7 bases lying between them. Germline CDR1 reads SGHVS; CDR2 reads FQNEAQ. This CDR3 comprises 13 residues. The CDR3 coding sequence is TGTGCCAGCAGCTTAGCGGGGAGCGAGACCCAGTACTTC. Its protein product is CASSLAGSETQYF.

The J gene is TRBJ2-3, the V gene TRBV7-8; 11 bases are shared with TRBD2. The CDR3 runs 18 residues. V lost 3 bases to trimming and J lost 3 bases; unmatched junction nucleotides: 11. From germline, CDR1 is SGHVS and CDR2 FQNEAQ. CDR3 sequence: CASSFLLAGVSITDTQYF. The CDR3 region has the DNA TGTGCCAGCAGCTTCCTACTAGCGGGAGTCTCTATTACAGATACGCAGTATTTT.